The following is a T cell receptor (beta chain) sequence with its context. Its specificity is unknown. V was shortened by 7 bases and J by 6 bases, with 17 bases between the two germline ends. Germline V lookup: CDR1 SGHRS, CDR2 YFSETQ. This CDR3 is 13 amino acids long. The method was immunoSEQ multiplex PCR; TCRdb's version includes in-frame clones alone and lacks a portion of them. The data contain roughly 180,000 clones, about 93% of them singletons. These data belong to a study of T cell responses to AZD1222 COVID-19 vaccine. General observations from the study: A mostly white British donor set with more females was recruited, and clonal diversity was possibly underestimated. Only after the peak T cell response were repertoires sampled.

The TCR was taken from an adult who received the MenACWY meningococcal vaccine as a control. Sequencing was performed on peripheral blood, taken 28 days after the second dose of the MenACWY control vaccine. The J gene is TRBJ2-7, the V gene TRBV5-1; D is ambiguous. CDR3 amino acids: CASEDTLGSEQYF. The CDR3 DNA sequence: TGCGCCAGCGAAGACACCTTAGGTAGCGAGCAGTACTTC.